Presented here are 21 T cell receptor beta chains from one specimen sequenced in a study of memory CD4+ T cells and cytomegalovirus serostatus. Sequencing used immunoSEQ multiplex PCR; TCRdb keeps in-frame clones, though not all of them. The sample contains over 65,000 clones, around 80% of which appear only once. The sort gate was single viable CD3+CD4+CD8-CD45RO+ cells for memory CD4+ T cells. What was sequenced was memory CD4+ T cells from blood. The receptors originated from an adult in good health and CMV-seronegative.

The gene calls are TRBV9 and TRBJ2-3; 12 bases agree with TRBD1. The V gene's germline CDR1 is SGDLS and CDR2 YYNGEE. With 5 bases clipped from V and 6 bases from J, the junction kept 7 bases outside the gene matches. The CDR3 consists of 15 residues. CDR3 DNA sequence: TGTGCCAGCAGTCGGGGACAGGGGGCGATGGATACGCAGTATTTT. Translation: CASSRGQGAMDTQYF.

The V call is TRBV4-3, the J call TRBJ1-4; D ambiguous. Germline V lookup: CDR1 LGHNA, CDR2 YSLEER. CDR3 length equals 17 residues. Trimming pared 1 base from V and 0 bases from J, leaving 12 bases between. The CDR3 loop is CASSQVVLETTNEKLFF. The CDR3 region has the DNA TGCGCCAGCAGCCAAGTAGTCCTGGAGACAACTAATGAAAAACTGTTTTTT.

This sequence joins TRBV30 and TRBJ1-3; D unclear. Germline CDR1 GTSNPN, CDR2 SVGIG (reference sequence). Between the trimmed V and J ends, which lost 4 bases and 0 bases, there was a span of 13 bases. This CDR3 region has 15 residues. The CDR3 sequence is CAWTLRPSSGNTIYF. In nucleotides, the CDR3 is TGTGCCTGGACCCTTCGGCCCAGCTCTGGAAACACCATATATTTT.

V and J are TRBV5-6 and TRBJ1-6; the D gene is possibly TRBD1 (5 bases). Germline CDR1 reads SGHDT; CDR2 reads YYEEEE. The V gene lost 4 bases and the J gene lost 7 bases, with 18 bases spanning the gap. The CDR3 loop spans 16 amino acids. The CDR3 region has the DNA TGTGCCAGCAGCCCGTATTGGGGGACCCAGAATTCACCCCTCCACTTT. Amino acids: CASSPYWGTQNSPLHF. Full variable domain (remainder filled in from reference TRBV5-6 and TRBJ1-6): DAGVTQSPTHLIKTRGQQVTLRCSPKSGHDTVSWYQQALGQGPQFIFQYYEEEERQRGNFPDRFSGHQFPNYSSELNVNALLLGDSALYLCASSPYWGTQNSPLHFGNGTRLTVT.

For the CDR3, the DNA is TGTGCCAGCAGTGGACAGGGCTCCTACGAGCAGTACTTC. This encodes CASSGQGSYEQYF. The chain joins TRBV11-1 to TRBJ2-7; 8 nucleotides line up with TRBD1. Unmatched junction bases numbered 1, after V lost 6 bases and J lost 0 bases. CDR1 is SGHAT and CDR2 is FQDESV in the germline V gene (reference sequence). The CDR3 contains 13 residues.

The V call is TRBV5-1, the J call TRBJ1-4; D remains ambiguous. The CDR3 is 13 residues long. V was trimmed by 5 bases and J by 1 base, leaving 6 bases between them. Germline loops: CDR1 SGHRS, CDR2 YFSETQ. CDR3 bases: TGCGCCAGCAGAATGGGAACTAATGAAAAACTGTTTTTT. It specifies CASRMGTNEKLFF.

V usage is TRBV5-4 and J usage is TRBJ1-2, with a weak D call TRBD1 (6 bases). Looked up from germline, CDR1 is SGHNT and CDR2 is YYREEE (reference sequence). V was cut by 7 bases and J by 5 bases, with 18 bases left in between. The CDR3 sequence is 14 residues long. The CDR3 DNA reads TGTGCCAGCTTCCGAAACAGGGACTTATATGGCTACACCTTC. As protein: CASFRNRDLYGYTF.

CDR3 protein: CASSLASASGYQETQYF. For the CDR3, the DNA is TGCGCCAGCAGCTTGGCCTCGGCTAGCGGGTACCAAGAGACCCAGTACTTC. The rearrangement uses TRBV5-1 and TRBJ2-5; 8 nucleotides agree with TRBD2. The CDR3 runs 17 residues. Germline CDR1 reads SGHRS; CDR2 reads YFSETQ. Trimming removed 0 bases from V and 0 bases from J; junction bases left unmatched: 7.

V and J are TRBV5-1 and TRBJ1-4; no clear D. The ends were cut back, 5 bases at V and 8 bases at J, with 16 bases in the middle. CDR1 is SGHRS, CDR2 YFSETQ, per germline. The CDR3 totals 14 residues. This chain's CDR3 is CASSYEGRGEKLFF. DNA of the CDR3: TGCGCCAGCAGTTACGAGGGCCGCGGGGAAAAACTGTTTTTT.

This clone showed up just a few times. The chain uses TRBV5-1 and TRBJ1-6; D possibly corresponds to TRBD1 (5 bases). Trimming removed 0 bases from V and 7 bases from J, with 11 bases in between. The CDR3 is made up of 15 amino acids. The germline gives CDR1 SGHRS, CDR2 YFSETQ. The CDR3 sequence: CASSLAGQRNSPLHF. CDR3 coding DNA: TGCGCCAGCAGCTTGGCGGGGCAGAGGAATTCACCCCTCCACTTT. Supplemented by reference TRBV5-1 and TRBJ1-6, the full variable domain reads KAGVTQTPRYLIKTRGQQVTLSCSPISGHRSVSWYQQTPGQGLQFLFEYFSETQRNKGNFPGRFSGRQFSNSRSEMNVSTLELGDSALYLCASSLAGQRNSPLHFGNGTRLTVT.

The V gene is TRBV2, the J gene TRBJ2-1; 8 positions agree with TRBD1. CDR1 and CDR2 (germline): SNHLY, FYNNEI. V lost 6 bases to trimming and J lost 15 bases; unmatched junction nucleotides: 7. This CDR3 is built from 11 residues. The CDR3 reads CASSGTGSLFF. In DNA form, the CDR3 reads TGTGCCAGCAGCGGGACAGGTTCGTTGTTCTTC.

This clone has just one count. The chain couples TRBV9 to TRBJ2-7; 8 bases agree with TRBD2. Trimming at V came to 0 bases and at J to 2 bases, leaving 4 bases not matched to a gene. Per germline, CDR1 SGDLS and CDR2 YYNGEE. The CDR3 runs 15 residues. The CDR3: CASSVAAGDAYEQYF. The CDR3 DNA reads TGTGCCAGCAGCGTAGCAGCGGGGGATGCCTACGAGCAGTACTTC.

With regard to this clone: The junction shows a germline mismatch at one end, possibly a read error. The chain links TRBV6-1 to TRBJ1-2; tentative D call: TRBD1 (5 bases). The germline CDR1 and CDR2 sequences are MNHNS and SASEGT. This CDR3 is 16 amino acids long. CDR3 in amino acids: CASREDSGRINYGYTF. The CDR3 DNA is TGTGCCAGCAGAGAAGACTCGGGACGGATTAACTATGGCTACACCTTC.

This chain links TRBV7-9 with TRBJ2-1, with D uncertain. The CDR3 sequence is 11 residues long. Trimming removed 3 bases from V and 14 bases from J, with 11 bases in between. CDR1 and CDR2 from the germline V gene are SEHNR and FQNEAQ (reference sequence). CDR3 sequence reads: CASSLAQQEFF. CDR3 nucleotides: TGTGCCAGCAGCTTGGCCCAGCAGGAGTTCTTC. The full variable domain, rest sourced from reference TRBV7-9 and TRBJ2-1, is DTGVSQNPRHKITKRGQNVTFRCDPISEHNRLYWYRQTLGQGPEFLTYFQNEAQLEKSRLLSDRFSAERPKGSFSTLEIQRTEQGDSAMYLCASSLAQQEFFGPGTRLTVL.

V usage is TRBV5-1 and J usage is TRBJ2-1; a weak D match, TRBD2 (7 bases). Germline V gene data show CDR1 as SGHRS and CDR2 as YFSETQ. Trimming took off 6 bases at V and 1 base at J, with 11 bases between the two ends. This CDR3 spans 14 amino acids. DNA of the CDR3: TGCGCCAGCAATGAGGGGGGGTCCTACAATGAGCAGTTCTTC. Amino acid sequence: CASNEGGSYNEQFF.

The chain joins TRBV9 to TRBJ1-1; D is unclear. This CDR3 comprises 15 residues. V lost 0 bases, J lost 1 base, and 10 bases lay in between. Germline V gene lookup returns CDR1 SGDLS and CDR2 YYNGEE. CDR3 sequence: CASSVGNSGNTEAFF. The CDR3 coding sequence is TGTGCCAGCAGCGTAGGAAATTCCGGGAACACTGAAGCTTTCTTT.

The chain couples TRBV5-1 to TRBJ1-4, with D perhaps TRBD1 (5 bases). The germline gives CDR1 SGHRS, CDR2 YFSETQ. Between the trimmed V and J ends, which lost 4 bases and 0 bases, there was a span of 7 bases. CDR3 length equals 14 residues. CDR3 region: CASSKGTTNEKLFF. The DNA for the CDR3 is TGCGCCAGCAGCAAGGGGACAACTAATGAAAAACTGTTTTTT.

V is TRBV5-6 and J is TRBJ1-6; weak D call: TRBD1 (5 bases). The CDR3 loop spans 17 amino acids. V was shortened by 2 bases and J by 10 bases, with 22 bases between the two germline ends. CDR1 is SGHDT and CDR2 is YYEEEE in the germline V gene. The CDR3 sequence: CASSFRGGQGLNSPLHF. The DNA of the CDR3 is TGTGCCAGCAGCTTTCGAGGCGGACAAGGTCTTAACTCACCCCTCCACTTT. Filled out from reference TRBV5-6 and TRBJ1-6, the complete variable domain reads DAGVTQSPTHLIKTRGQQVTLRCSPKSGHDTVSWYQQALGQGPQFIFQYYEEEERQRGNFPDRFSGHQFPNYSSELNVNALLLGDSALYLCASSFRGGQGLNSPLHFGNGTRLTVT.

The V gene is TRBV10-3, the J gene TRBJ1-5; D gene ambiguous. CDR1 ENHRY and CDR2 SYGVKD come from the germline V gene. The CDR3 has 13 amino acids. V was pared by 4 bases and J by 7 bases, with 11 bases between. The CDR3: CAISGTEGQPQHF. For the CDR3, the DNA is TGTGCCATCAGTGGCACAGAAGGACAGCCCCAGCATTTT.

This chain joins TRBV6-4 and TRBJ1-1, with 11 bases that match TRBD1. The CDR3 covers 15 residues. V shed 6 bases and J 1 base; nucleotides not matched to a gene: 4. Germline V lookup: CDR1 MRHNA, CDR2 SNTAGT. CDR3 nucleotides: TGTGCCAGCAGAGGACAGGGGGCGCCGAACACTGAAGCTTTCTTT. Translation gives CASRGQGAPNTEAFF.

This chain uses TRBV19 with TRBJ2-7; D tentatively reads TRBD1 or TRBD2 (5 bases each). CDR1 LNHDA and CDR2 SQIVND come from the germline V gene (reference sequence). The CDR3 is made up of 14 amino acids. Trimming shortened V by 5 bases and J by 2 bases, and 13 bases separated the two germline ends. The CDR3 DNA follows: TGTGCCAGTAGTCCCCGTGAGGGACCCTACGAGCAGTACTTC. Encoded protein: CASSPREGPYEQYF. The whole variable domain, remainder taken from reference TRBV19 and TRBJ2-7, is DGGITQSPKYLFRKEGQNVTLSCEQNLNHDAMYWYRQDPGQGLRLIYYSQIVNDFQKGDIAEGYSVSREKKESFPLTVTSAQKNPTAFYLCASSPREGPYEQYFGPGTRLTVT.